Given below is one T cell receptor beta chain in context. This entry comes from a study of blood T cell repertoires in COVID-19. This CDR3 contains 16 residues. The germline V gene encodes CDR1 MDHEN and CDR2 SYDVKM. V lost 5 bases and J lost 7; bases outside the gene matches: 9. The data were produced by immunoSEQ multiplex PCR, yet TCRdb's version contains in-frame clones alone and is incomplete. The data hold just over 300,000 clones, with roughly 86% observed a single time. What was sequenced was peripheral blood. The rearrangement links TRBV28 to TRBJ2-3, with 13 bases that match TRBD2. This TCR was recovered from a woman aged 30 to 39 with COVID-19, enrolled during active disease. The CDR3 reads CASSPALAGGRHTQYF. As DNA, the CDR3 is TGTGCCAGCAGTCCAGCACTAGCGGGGGGGCGACATACGCAGTATTTT.